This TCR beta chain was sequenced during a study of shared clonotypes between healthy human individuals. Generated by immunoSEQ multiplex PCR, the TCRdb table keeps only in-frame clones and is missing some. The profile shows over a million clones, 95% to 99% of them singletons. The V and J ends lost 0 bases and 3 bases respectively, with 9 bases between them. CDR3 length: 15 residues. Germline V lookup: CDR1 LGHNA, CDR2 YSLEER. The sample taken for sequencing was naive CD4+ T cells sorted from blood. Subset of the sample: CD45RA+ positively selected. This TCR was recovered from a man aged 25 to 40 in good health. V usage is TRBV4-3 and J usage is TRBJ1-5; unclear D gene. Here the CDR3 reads CASSQDGQINQPQHF. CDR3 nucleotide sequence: TGCGCCAGCAGCCAAGACGGCCAGATCAATCAGCCCCAGCATTTT.